This TCR beta chain was sequenced during a study of T cell responses to AZD1222 COVID-19 vaccine. Study-level results: Once two AZD1222 doses were given, Spike-specific TCR breadth and depth went up.

Trimming removed 2 bases from V and 1 base from J; junction bases left unmatched: 1. The CDR3 is made up of 14 amino acids. The germline V gene has CDR1 SGHDN and CDR2 FVKESK. The repertoire was sequenced with immunoSEQ multiplex PCR; TCRdb's copy has only in-frame clones and lacks some. The sample holds 150,000 to 200,000 clones, approximately 95% seen once. About this clone itself: Its antigen is still unknown.

The source material was peripheral blood, sampled on day 0 of AZD1222 vaccination. The chain has TRBV14 and TRBJ1-1, with 7 nucleotides matching TRBD1. This clonotype originated in an adult in good health. CDR3 protein: CASSQTGANTEAFF. CDR3 bases: TGTGCCAGCAGCCAAACAGGGGCGAACACTGAAGCTTTCTTT.